This is a list of T cell receptor beta chains from one sample in a study of T cells in Graves' hyperthyroidism and ophthalmopathy. One entry per CDR3 protein results from TCRdb running MiXCR on the multiplex PCR reads. The table lists around 760,000 distinct CDR3 sequences, 35% of them singletons. Specimen: blood. The receptors were sampled from a woman in her 40s with Graves' hyperthyroidism. Both conserved end residues are part of each CDR3. D genes are given only for firm matches. Size is stated for part of the rows, as once, few or many counts, or as a class when the clone is expanded.

D gene: TRBD1
clone size: -
V gene: TRBV9
J gene: TRBJ1-2
CDR3 protein: CASSTGTGQIYGYTF
CDR3 DNA: TGTGCCAGCAGCACTGGGACGGGACAGATCTATGGCTACACCTTC

D gene: -
clone size: few
V gene: TRBV10-3
J gene: TRBJ1-1
CDR3 protein: CAIRQRDTEAFF
CDR3 DNA: TGTGCCATCAGACAGAGGGACACTGAAGCTTTCTTT

D gene: TRBD1
clone size: few
V gene: TRBV19
J gene: TRBJ2-5
CDR3 protein: CATERTGWGTQYF
CDR3 DNA: TGTGCCACCGAGAGGACAGGCTGGGGGACCCAGTACTTC

D gene: -
clone size: -
V gene: TRBV12-3/TRBV12-4
J gene: TRBJ2-5
CDR3 protein: CASSWGKGETQYF
CDR3 DNA: TGTGCCAGCAGTTGGGGGAAGGGGGAGACCCAGTACTTC

D gene: -
clone size: few
V gene: TRBV24-1
J gene: TRBJ1-2
CDR3 protein: CATSDLYRNYGYTF
CDR3 DNA: TGTGCCACCAGTGATTTATACAGGAACTATGGCTACACCTTC

D gene: -
clone size: -
V gene: TRBV7-9
J gene: TRBJ1-4
CDR3 protein: CASSQEPQMRVNEKLFF
CDR3 DNA: TGCGCCAGCAGCCAAGAGCCTCAGATGCGGGTCAATGAAAAACTGTTTTTT

D gene: -
clone size: few
V gene: TRBV4-2
J gene: TRBJ1-1
CDR3 protein: CASSRPQNTEAFF
CDR3 DNA: TGTGCCAGCAGCAGACCGCAGAACACTGAAGCTTTCTTT

D gene: -
clone size: -
V gene: TRBV6-5
J gene: TRBJ2-3
CDR3 protein: CAIRLQGGTDTQYF
CDR3 DNA: TGTGCCATCAGGCTACAAGGAGGCACAGATACGCAGTATTTT

D gene: -
clone size: few
V gene: TRBV12-3/TRBV12-4
J gene: TRBJ2-7
CDR3 protein: CASGSRKDEQYF
CDR3 DNA: TGTGCTAGTGGCTCCCGAAAAGACGAGCAGTACTTC

D gene: TRBD1
clone size: many
V gene: TRBV20-1
J gene: TRBJ2-5
CDR3 protein: CSAYGQGQQETQYF
CDR3 DNA: TGCAGTGCTTATGGACAGGGGCAACAAGAGACCCAGTACTTC

D gene: -
clone size: -
V gene: TRBV7-2
J gene: TRBJ1-6
CDR3 protein: CATDVSSYNSPLHF
CDR3 DNA: TGTGCCACCGACGTGAGCTCCTATAATTCACCCCTCCACTTT

D gene: TRBD1
clone size: many
V gene: TRBV6-6
J gene: TRBJ2-6
CDR3 protein: CASSPSQGAAGANVLTF
CDR3 DNA: TGTGCCAGCAGTCCCTCGCAGGGGGCGGCTGGGGCCAACGTCCTGACTTTC

D gene: -
clone size: -
V gene: TRBV7-8
J gene: TRBJ1-2
CDR3 protein: CASSYYGGEGYTF
CDR3 DNA: TGTGCCAGCAGCTATTACGGAGGGGAGGGCTACACCTTC

D gene: -
clone size: many
V gene: TRBV7-9
J gene: TRBJ2-7
CDR3 protein: CASSDFRDEQYF
CDR3 DNA: TGTGCCAGCAGCGACTTCCGGGACGAGCAGTACTTC

D gene: -
clone size: many
V gene: TRBV7-8
J gene: TRBJ2-5
CDR3 protein: CASSKAEDHFETQYF
CDR3 DNA: TGTGCCAGCAGCAAGGCGGAGGACCATTTCGAGACCCAGTACTTC

D gene: TRBD1
clone size: -
V gene: TRBV11-1
J gene: TRBJ2-7
CDR3 protein: CASMRGLMGSYEQYF
CDR3 DNA: TGTGCCAGCATGAGGGGGCTTATGGGGTCCTACGAGCAGTACTTC

D gene: -
clone size: many
V gene: TRBV7-9
J gene: TRBJ1-5
CDR3 protein: CASSLAQDNQPQHF
CDR3 DNA: TGTGCCAGCAGCTTAGCACAGGACAATCAGCCCCAGCATTTT

D gene: -
clone size: -
V gene: TRBV6-5
J gene: TRBJ1-3
CDR3 protein: CASSEVSQSVGNTIYF
CDR3 DNA: TGTGCCAGCAGTGAAGTGTCCCAGTCTGTTGGAAACACCATATATTTT

D gene: TRBD1
clone size: few
V gene: TRBV7-2
J gene: TRBJ2-2
CDR3 protein: CASSSRQGSGELFF
CDR3 DNA: TGTGCCAGCAGCTCGCGACAGGGATCCGGGGAGCTGTTTTTT

D gene: TRBD1
clone size: -
V gene: TRBV29-1
J gene: TRBJ1-3
CDR3 protein: CSVTGTGDRENTIYF
CDR3 DNA: TGCAGCGTTACCGGGACAGGGGATCGGGAAAACACCATATATTTT

D gene: -
clone size: -
V gene: TRBV11-2
J gene: TRBJ1-5
CDR3 protein: CASSLVGQGNSNQPQHF
CDR3 DNA: TGTGCCAGCAGCTTAGTGGGGCAAGGTAATAGCAATCAGCCCCAGCATTTT

D gene: -
clone size: -
V gene: TRBV7-2
J gene: TRBJ2-5
CDR3 protein: CASSSTGPQYF
CDR3 DNA: TGTGCCAGCAGCTCGACGGGACCCCAGTACTTC

D gene: -
clone size: few
V gene: TRBV6-5
J gene: TRBJ2-7
CDR3 protein: CASSYGSGLPYEQYF
CDR3 DNA: TGTGCCAGCAGTTACGGGAGCGGGCTTCCCTACGAGCAGTACTTC

D gene: -
clone size: -
V gene: TRBV10-3
J gene: TRBJ1-1
CDR3 protein: CASRPTGGREAFF
CDR3 DNA: TGTGCCAGCAGACCCACGGGGGGGCGTGAAGCTTTCTTT

D gene: TRBD2
clone size: -
V gene: TRBV7-3
J gene: TRBJ2-5
CDR3 protein: CASSSRRLAGHQETQYF
CDR3 DNA: TGTGCCAGCAGCTCCCGACGACTAGCGGGGCACCAAGAGACCCAGTACTTC

D gene: -
clone size: many
V gene: TRBV7-7
J gene: TRBJ2-7
CDR3 protein: CASSTIGTAEQYF
CDR3 DNA: TGTGCTAGCAGCACTATAGGGACGGCCGAGCAGTACTTC

D gene: TRBD2
clone size: -
V gene: TRBV7-2
J gene: TRBJ2-7
CDR3 protein: CASSSSGQRPQYF
CDR3 DNA: TGTGCCAGCAGCTCTAGCGGCCAGCGACCGCAGTACTTC

D gene: TRBD1
clone size: few
V gene: TRBV12-3/TRBV12-4
J gene: TRBJ1-2
CDR3 protein: CASSAWAGGFGYTF
CDR3 DNA: TGTGCCAGCAGCGCGTGGGCAGGGGGCTTTGGCTACACCTTC

D gene: TRBD2
clone size: few
V gene: TRBV7-9
J gene: TRBJ2-5
CDR3 protein: CASSLEASGKLGETQYF
CDR3 DNA: TGTGCCAGCAGCTTGGAGGCTAGCGGAAAGCTCGGTGAGACCCAGTACTTC

D gene: -
clone size: -
V gene: TRBV19
J gene: TRBJ1-3
CDR3 protein: CASSPPGEGNTIYF
CDR3 DNA: TGTGCCAGTAGTCCGCCCGGGGAGGGAAACACCATATATTTT

D gene: -
clone size: -
V gene: TRBV7-9
J gene: TRBJ1-2
CDR3 protein: CASSGEPGYGYTF
CDR3 DNA: TGTGCCAGCAGCGGGGAGCCTGGGTATGGCTACACCTTC

D gene: TRBD2
clone size: -
V gene: TRBV20-1
J gene: TRBJ2-5
CDR3 protein: CSARGSGNVGKETQYF
CDR3 DNA: TGCAGTGCTAGAGGGAGCGGGAACGTGGGGAAAGAGACCCAGTACTTC

D gene: TRBD1
clone size: -
V gene: TRBV10-3
J gene: TRBJ1-2
CDR3 protein: CAIRGTDRGSVGYTF
CDR3 DNA: TGTGCCATCAGAGGAACGGACAGGGGGTCGGTCGGCTACACCTTC

D gene: -
clone size: few
V gene: TRBV29-1
J gene: TRBJ1-5
CDR3 protein: CSVLGPKGNQPRHF
CDR3 DNA: TGCAGCGTTCTTGGGCCCAAGGGTAATCAGCCCCGGCATTTT

D gene: -
clone size: once
V gene: TRBV6-5
J gene: TRBJ1-3
CDR3 protein: CASTALTWDTYGNTIYF
CDR3 DNA: TGTGCCAGCACCGCCTTAACCTGGGACACCTATGGAAACACCATATATTTT

D gene: -
clone size: many
V gene: TRBV7-6
J gene: TRBJ1-1
CDR3 protein: CASGWRMNTEAFF
CDR3 DNA: TGTGCCAGCGGGTGGAGGATGAACACTGAAGCTTTCTTT

D gene: TRBD1
clone size: -
V gene: TRBV29-1
J gene: TRBJ2-7
CDR3 protein: CSVGDGQDAYEQYF
CDR3 DNA: TGCAGCGTTGGGGACGGACAGGATGCCTACGAGCAGTACTTC

D gene: -
clone size: many
V gene: TRBV19
J gene: TRBJ1-2
CDR3 protein: CASAGHNYGYTF
CDR3 DNA: TGTGCCAGCGCAGGGCACAACTATGGCTACACCTTC

D gene: -
clone size: many
V gene: TRBV7-9
J gene: TRBJ2-7
CDR3 protein: CASSPTSTEQYF
CDR3 DNA: TGTGCCAGCAGCCCTACTAGTACCGAGCAGTACTTC

D gene: TRBD1
clone size: few
V gene: TRBV7-9
J gene: TRBJ1-4
CDR3 protein: CASSLRQGFLEKLFF
CDR3 DNA: TGTGCCAGCAGCTTAAGACAGGGTTTCTTAGAAAAACTGTTTTTT

D gene: -
clone size: -
V gene: TRBV29-1
J gene: TRBJ1-1
CDR3 protein: CSVEVVGGTEAFF
CDR3 DNA: TGCAGCGTTGAGGTCGTAGGGGGAACTGAAGCTTTCTTT

D gene: TRBD2
clone size: -
V gene: TRBV29-1
J gene: TRBJ2-1
CDR3 protein: CSVFSTSGSGHEQFF
CDR3 DNA: TGCAGCGTTTTCTCGACTAGCGGGAGTGGTCATGAGCAGTTCTTC

D gene: TRBD1
clone size: -
V gene: TRBV19
J gene: TRBJ1-1
CDR3 protein: CASSVRQGSFF
CDR3 DNA: TGTGCCAGTAGTGTGCGACAGGGGTCTTTCTTT

D gene: TRBD1
clone size: -
V gene: TRBV9
J gene: TRBJ2-7
CDR3 protein: CASSSGGTGRDEQYF
CDR3 DNA: TGTGCCAGCAGCTCAGGGGGAACGGGACGGGACGAGCAGTACTTC

D gene: TRBD2
clone size: -
V gene: TRBV5-1
J gene: TRBJ2-3
CDR3 protein: CASSPSGSRGRATDTQYF
CDR3 DNA: TGCGCCAGCAGCCCCAGTGGATCTCGCGGGAGAGCCACAGATACGCAGTATTTT

D gene: -
clone size: -
V gene: TRBV29-1
J gene: TRBJ1-5
CDR3 protein: CSVEGPSNQPQHF
CDR3 DNA: TGCAGCGTTGAAGGACCCAGCAATCAGCCCCAGCATTTT

D gene: TRBD1
clone size: -
V gene: TRBV29-1
J gene: TRBJ1-5
CDR3 protein: CSVIVAQGKNQPQHF
CDR3 DNA: TGCAGCGTTATAGTTGCACAGGGGAAAAATCAGCCCCAGCATTTT

D gene: TRBD1
clone size: few
V gene: TRBV6-4
J gene: TRBJ1-5
CDR3 protein: CASSDHRTGANNQPQHF
CDR3 DNA: TGTGCCAGCAGTGACCATAGGACAGGGGCGAACAATCAGCCCCAGCATTTT

D gene: TRBD1
clone size: -
V gene: TRBV6-2/TRBV6-3
J gene: TRBJ1-1
CDR3 protein: CASRTGQGRGNTEAFF
CDR3 DNA: TGTGCCAGCAGGACCGGACAGGGGAGAGGGAACACTGAAGCTTTCTTT

D gene: -
clone size: -
V gene: TRBV27
J gene: TRBJ1-2
CDR3 protein: CASSLSWGGTAYTF
CDR3 DNA: TGTGCCAGCAGTTTATCGTGGGGGGGAACGGCCTACACCTTC

D gene: TRBD1
clone size: many
V gene: TRBV9
J gene: TRBJ2-7
CDR3 protein: CASSPTGTGTYEQYF
CDR3 DNA: TGTGCCAGCAGCCCCACCGGGACAGGGACCTACGAGCAGTACTTC

D gene: -
clone size: once
V gene: TRBV6-5
J gene: TRBJ1-4
CDR3 protein: CASSYRATTNEKLFF
CDR3 DNA: TGTGCCAGCAGTTATAGGGCAACAACTAATGAAAAACTGTTTTTT

D gene: -
clone size: many
V gene: TRBV20-1
J gene: TRBJ1-6
CDR3 protein: CSARGQLDSPLHF
CDR3 DNA: TGCAGTGCTAGAGGACAGTTGGACTCACCCCTCCACTTT

D gene: -
clone size: many
V gene: TRBV19
J gene: TRBJ2-2
CDR3 protein: CASSYRVQTGELFF
CDR3 DNA: TGTGCCAGTAGTTACAGAGTCCAAACCGGGGAGCTGTTTTTT

D gene: TRBD1
clone size: many
V gene: TRBV29-1
J gene: TRBJ1-2
CDR3 protein: CSGGQGSDYGYTF
CDR3 DNA: TGCAGCGGAGGACAGGGGAGCGACTATGGCTACACCTTC

D gene: -
clone size: many
V gene: TRBV2
J gene: TRBJ1-1
CDR3 protein: CASRAGQWDTEAFF
CDR3 DNA: TGTGCCAGCAGGGCCGGACAGTGGGACACTGAAGCTTTCTTT

D gene: -
clone size: -
V gene: TRBV6-5
J gene: TRBJ1-1
CDR3 protein: CASSYNPSMNTEAFF
CDR3 DNA: TGTGCCAGCAGTTACAACCCCAGTATGAACACTGAAGCTTTCTTT

D gene: TRBD1
clone size: few
V gene: TRBV4-2
J gene: TRBJ2-7
CDR3 protein: CASSDSPGQGVSYEQYF
CDR3 DNA: TGTGCCAGCAGCGACTCCCCGGGACAGGGGGTCTCCTACGAGCAGTACTTC

D gene: -
clone size: many
V gene: TRBV9
J gene: TRBJ2-7
CDR3 protein: CASSVAGFREQYF
CDR3 DNA: TGTGCCAGCAGCGTAGCTGGGTTCCGCGAGCAGTACTTC

D gene: -
clone size: few
V gene: TRBV19
J gene: TRBJ2-2
CDR3 protein: CASSIITVDATGELFF
CDR3 DNA: TGTGCCAGTAGTATTATAACAGTAGATGCAACCGGGGAGCTGTTTTTT